These T cell receptor beta chains were read from a single sample in a study of breast tumors, draining lymph nodes, adjacent tissues. TCRdb passed the multiplex PCR reads through MiXCR, listing each CDR3 protein once. The data contain about 100,000 distinct CDR3 sequences, 20% to 25% of them singletons. Sequencing was performed on axillary lymph node tissue. The receptors here all came from a female donor with breast cancer. Some clones in this sample may be carry-over from other donors' samples. Both conserved end residues are part of each CDR3. The order of the fields is V gene, J gene, D gene, clone size, CDR3 protein, CDR3 DNA. A D gene is named only where the DNA matches it firmly. Size values are once, few and many counts, or a class for expanded clones, and some rows have none.

v_gene: TRBV19; j_gene: TRBJ1-5; d_gene: -; abundance: many; CDR3aa: CASTHNRYSNQPQHF; CDR3nt: TGTGCCAGTACCCACAATCGTTATAGCAATCAGCCCCAGCATTTT
v_gene: TRBV20-1; j_gene: TRBJ2-1; d_gene: TRBD1; abundance: many; CDR3aa: CSGGQGYYNEQFF; CDR3nt: TGCAGTGGTGGACAGGGTTATTACAATGAGCAGTTCTTC
v_gene: TRBV7-9; j_gene: TRBJ2-5; d_gene: -; abundance: many; CDR3aa: CASGRGQVIQETQYF; CDR3nt: TGTGCCAGCGGGAGGGGGCAGGTAATCCAAGAGACCCAGTACTTC
v_gene: TRBV29-1; j_gene: TRBJ2-7; d_gene: -; abundance: many; CDR3aa: CSVGPRNQAAGEQYF; CDR3nt: TGCAGCGTTGGACCCCGGAACCAGGCTGCAGGGGAGCAGTACTTC
v_gene: TRBV20-1; j_gene: TRBJ2-3; d_gene: TRBD2; abundance: many; CDR3aa: CSARDGGSTDTQYF; CDR3nt: TGCAGTGCTAGAGACGGGGGGAGCACAGATACGCAGTATTTT
v_gene: TRBV7-9; j_gene: TRBJ2-3; d_gene: TRBD2; abundance: many; CDR3aa: CASSLIRAGGRNTQYF; CDR3nt: TGTGCCAGCAGCTTAATTCGAGCGGGGGGGAGAAATACGCAGTATTTT
v_gene: TRBV3-1; j_gene: TRBJ2-1; d_gene: TRBD2; abundance: -; CDR3aa: CASSPTLAGVHNEQFF; CDR3nt: TGTGCCAGCAGCCCCACGCTAGCGGGCGTCCACAATGAGCAGTTCTTC
v_gene: TRBV9; j_gene: TRBJ2-2; d_gene: -; abundance: few; CDR3aa: CASSKPGLSTGELFF; CDR3nt: TGTGCCAGCAGCAAGCCGGGACTCTCTACCGGGGAGCTGTTTTTT
v_gene: TRBV15; j_gene: TRBJ2-1; d_gene: -; abundance: many; CDR3aa: CATSRDLGAHNEQFF; CDR3nt: TGTGCCACCAGCAGAGATCTAGGGGCCCACAATGAGCAGTTCTTC
v_gene: TRBV20-1; j_gene: TRBJ2-7; d_gene: -; abundance: many; CDR3aa: CSAQTDTSSYEQYF; CDR3nt: TGCAGTGCTCAGACAGATACAAGCTCCTACGAGCAGTACTTC
v_gene: TRBV5-1; j_gene: TRBJ2-4; d_gene: -; abundance: -; CDR3aa: CASSLDRGHRNIQYF; CDR3nt: TGCGCCAGCAGCTTGGACCGGGGACATCGAAACATTCAGTACTTC
v_gene: TRBV30; j_gene: TRBJ1-4; d_gene: -; abundance: many; CDR3aa: CAWNRASNEKLFF; CDR3nt: TGTGCCTGGAATCGGGCCTCGAATGAAAAACTGTTTTTT
v_gene: TRBV27; j_gene: TRBJ2-7; d_gene: -; abundance: many; CDR3aa: CASRAGWAYEQYF; CDR3nt: TGTGCCAGCAGAGCCGGCTGGGCCTACGAGCAGTACTTC
v_gene: TRBV11-2; j_gene: TRBJ1-1; d_gene: -; abundance: -; CDR3aa: CASSLGRAEAFF; CDR3nt: TGTGCCAGCAGCTTAGGGAGGGCTGAAGCTTTCTTT
v_gene: TRBV19; j_gene: TRBJ1-2; d_gene: -; abundance: few; CDR3aa: CASSIATRDYTF; CDR3nt: TGTGCCAGTAGTATAGCAACTCGTGACTACACCTTC
v_gene: TRBV5-1; j_gene: TRBJ1-2; d_gene: -; abundance: many; CDR3aa: CASSPGGTLYGYTF; CDR3nt: TGCGCCAGCAGCCCGGGGGGGACACTGTATGGCTACACCTTC
v_gene: TRBV15; j_gene: TRBJ1-5; d_gene: -; abundance: once; CDR3aa: CATSRDPRRKQPQHF; CDR3nt: TGTGCCACCAGCAGAGATCCCAGGAGGAAGCAGCCCCAGCATTTT